One and the same sample provided the 24 T cell receptor beta chains below, sequenced in a study of cytomegalovirus exposure and HLA in healthy donors. This table comes from immunoSEQ multiplex PCR, and its TCRdb copy is limited to in-frame clones, with some not included. Seen here are around 400,000 clones, around 86% observed once, and the top ten hold around 0.8%. Sequenced: PBMCs. The receptors were gathered from a woman under 30 in good health and CMV-seronegative.

The chain uses TRBV7-6 and TRBJ2-1; D is possibly TRBD1 (6 bases). The CDR3 is 13 residues long. The V and J ends lost 3 bases and 4 bases respectively, with 7 bases between them. CDR1 and CDR2 from the germline V gene are SGHVS and FNYEAQ. This chain's CDR3 is CASSFQGYNEQFF. DNA of the CDR3: TGTGCCAGCAGCTTTCAGGGGTACAATGAGCAGTTCTTC.

The V and J genes are TRBV10-2 and TRBJ1-3; a possible D gene is TRBD1 (5 bases). The CDR3 is made up of 17 amino acids. Deletions cut 0 bases from V and 7 bases from J, with 19 bases between. CDR1 WSHSY and CDR2 SAAADI come from the germline V gene. The CDR3 sequence: CASSESLPGPWGNTIYF. DNA for the CDR3: TGCGCCAGCAGTGAGTCGCTCCCTGGGCCTTGGGGCAACACCATATATTTT.

V and J are TRBV5-4 and TRBJ1-1, with unresolved D. With 4 bases removed from V and 1 base from J, the gap between germline ends came to 14 bases. CDR3 length: 15 amino acids. Per germline, CDR1 SGHNT and CDR2 YYREEE (reference sequence). The CDR3 DNA reads TGTGCCAGCAGCCCCGGACCGGAGGGGAACACTGAAGCTTTCTTT. Its protein product is CASSPGPEGNTEAFF.

This chain uses TRBV19 with TRBJ1-5, with D unresolved. There are 16 residues in the CDR3. Trimming cost V 1 base and J 3 bases, with 13 bases left between them. The germline CDR1 and CDR2 sequences are LNHDA and SQIVND (reference sequence). The CDR3 DNA reads as TGTGCCAGTAGTATAGTGGGGAGTAGGGCCAATCAGCCCCAGCATTTT. It encodes CASSIVGSRANQPQHF.

This chain joins TRBV5-5 and TRBJ2-4; maybe TRBD2 (6 bases). From germline, CDR1 is SGHKS and CDR2 YYEKEE (reference sequence). CDR3 length: 16 residues. The germline V and J ends were trimmed by 2 bases and 0 bases, with 12 bases remaining between them. The CDR3 here is CASSLQTGLAKNIQYF. CDR3 sequence (DNA): TGTGCCAGCAGCTTACAGACGGGACTAGCCAAAAACATTCAGTACTTC. The full variable domain, in which reference TRBV5-5 and TRBJ2-4 provide the parts outside the CDR3, is DAGVTQSPTHLIKTRGQQVTLRCSPISGHKSVSWYQQVLGQGPQFIFQYYEKEERGRGNFPDRFSARQFPNYSSELNVNALLLGDSALYLCASSLQTGLAKNIQYFGAGTRLSVL.

The rearrangement uses TRBV19 and TRBJ1-5; no definite D call. V was cut by 5 bases and J by 5 bases, with 19 bases left in between. The CDR3 has 16 amino acids. CDR1 is LNHDA and CDR2 is SQIVND in the germline V gene (reference sequence). The CDR3 nucleotides are TGTGCCAGTAGTGCATCTCACGGGGTTAGTTATCAGCCCCAGCATTTT. This encodes CASSASHGVSYQPQHF.

The DNA for the CDR3 is TGTGCCTGGAGTGTACGCCCGACAGGGAGCGTTGAAAAACTGTTTTTT. Translated, it gives CAWSVRPTGSVEKLFF. This chain connects TRBV30 to TRBJ1-4, with 7 bases fitting TRBD1. CDR1 and CDR2 (germline): GTSNPN, SVGIG (reference sequence). The CDR3 loop spans 16 amino acids. The V gene end was trimmed by 0 bases and the J gene end by 7 bases; junction bases not matched to a gene: 11.

This chain uses TRBV7-6 with TRBJ2-7, with a tentative D call TRBD2 (6 bases). Looked up from germline, CDR1 is SGHVS and CDR2 is FNYEAQ. The CDR3 is 15 amino acids. The V gene lost 5 bases and the J gene lost 5 bases, with 19 bases spanning the gap. The CDR3 sequence: CASSQGLARENEQYF. DNA for the CDR3: TGTGCCAGCAGCCAGGGTCTAGCGAGAGAGAACGAGCAGTACTTC.

The rearrangement links TRBV4-1 to TRBJ2-1; TRBD2 matches 9 bases. V dropped 4 bases and J dropped 3; count of bases not matched to a gene: 4. CDR1 and CDR2 (germline): MGHRA, YSYEKL. The CDR3 is 15 residues long. CDR3 in amino acids: CASSPGTSNYNEQFF. DNA of the CDR3: TGCGCCAGCAGCCCCGGGACTAGCAACTACAATGAGCAGTTCTTC.

Only one count was recorded for this clone. The chain couples TRBV21-1 to TRBJ1-2; the table's TRBD1 call for D was not verified on the DNA. TRBV21-1 is tagged as a pseudogene. The CDR3 spans 15 residues. The CDR3 loop reads CASSKVSRDSRGYTF. The CDR3 DNA is TGTGCCAGCAGCAAAGTCTCCCGGGACAGTAGAGGCTACACCTTC.

The gene calls are TRBV19 and TRBJ2-1, with 9 positions matching TRBD2. This CDR3 is 14 amino acids long. Unmatched junction bases numbered 9, after V lost 8 bases and J lost 7 bases. Looked up from germline, CDR1 is LNHDA and CDR2 is SQIVND (reference sequence). In DNA, the CDR3 is TGTGCCAGTCGACTAGCGGTAGCGGGTAATGAGCAGTTCTTC. Its translation: CASRLAVAGNEQFF.

The chain recombines TRBV27 with TRBJ2-5; D perhaps matches TRBD1 (5 bases). This CDR3 contains 14 residues. The V end was cut by 2 bases, the J end by 1 base, with 8 bases between. Germline CDR1 and CDR2: MNHEY and SMNVEV (reference sequence). CDR3 bases: TGTGCCAGCAGTTTACTCACAGGCCAAGAGACCCAGTACTTC. This encodes CASSLLTGQETQYF.

V gene TRBV2 combines with J gene TRBJ1-1; D not resolved. Looked up from germline, CDR1 is SNHLY and CDR2 is FYNNEI. The CDR3 is made up of 14 amino acids. V lost 6 bases and J lost 3, with 14 bases in between. The CDR3 is CASRLRDLHTEAFF. CDR3 coding DNA: TGTGCCAGCAGACTCCGGGATCTTCACACTGAAGCTTTCTTT.

This chain uses TRBV2 with TRBJ2-7; TRBD1 matches 10 bases. This CDR3 comprises 14 residues. Germline trimming cut 6 bases from V and 4 bases from J; bases unmatched to any gene: 6. Germline V CDR1 and CDR2: SNHLY, FYNNEI. The CDR3 DNA reads TGTGCCAGCAGACCTGACAGGGGGCTTTACGAGCAGTACTTC. It yields the protein CASRPDRGLYEQYF.

This clone was detected only a few times. V and J are TRBV2 and TRBJ1-5; no firm D call. The V end lost 3 bases, the J end lost 0 bases, and 6 bases lay between the germline ends. The V gene's germline CDR1 is SNHLY and CDR2 FYNNEI. The CDR3 has 14 residues. CDR3: CASSDQISNQPQHF. CDR3 sequence (DNA): TGTGCCAGCAGTGACCAGATTAGCAATCAGCCCCAGCATTTT.

J is TRBJ2-1 and V is TRBV19; 11 bases agree with TRBD2. The germline CDR1 and CDR2 sequences are LNHDA and SQIVND (reference sequence). The CDR3 consists of 13 residues. Losses at the gene ends were 5 bases for V and 15 bases for J; bases not matched to a gene: 9. CDR3 sequence: CASSVGTSGTRFF. The CDR3 DNA sequence: TGTGCCAGTAGTGTCGGGACTAGCGGAACTCGGTTCTTC. Full variable domain (rest looked up from reference TRBV19 and TRBJ2-1): DGGITQSPKYLFRKEGQNVTLSCEQNLNHDAMYWYRQDPGQGLRLIYYSQIVNDFQKGDIAEGYSVSREKKESFPLTVTSAQKNPTAFYLCASSVGTSGTRFFGPGTRLTVL.

The chain joins TRBV2 to TRBJ1-4; D is undetermined. Trimming pared 6 bases from V and 3 bases from J, leaving 11 bases between. Germline assignment: CDR1 SNHLY and CDR2 FYNNEI. The CDR3 is 14 residues long. The CDR3 region is CASSSGVANEKLFF. The CDR3 coding sequence is TGTGCCAGCAGCTCCGGGGTGGCTAATGAAAAACTGTTTTTT.

This clone appeared a few times. The chain recombines TRBV7-9 with TRBJ2-7; a possible D gene is TRBD2 (6 bases). The germline V gene encodes CDR1 SEHNR and CDR2 FQNEAQ (reference sequence). CDR3 length: 14 residues. Trimming cost V 8 bases and J 4 bases, with 18 bases left between them. The CDR3 DNA reads as TGTGCCAGCGGGCGAGGGACCGGACTATACGAGCAGTACTTC. It translates to CASGRGTGLYEQYF.

This clone has a handful of counts. The CDR3 DNA is TGTGCCAGCAGCCCATTCATACAGACGTATAACTATGGCTACACCTTC. This translates into CASSPFIQTYNYGYTF. V gene TRBV28 combines with J gene TRBJ1-2; D not resolved. Germline CDR1 and CDR2: MDHEN and SYDVKM. The CDR3 extends over 16 amino acids. Trimming took off 6 bases at V and 1 base at J, with 18 bases between the two ends.

The rearrangement links TRBV2 to TRBJ2-3, with 11 bases identical to TRBD2. Germline CDR1 reads SNHLY; CDR2 reads FYNNEI. V was pared by 4 bases and J by 8 bases, with 11 bases of the junction left unmatched. The CDR3 runs 16 residues. CDR3 in DNA: TGTGCCAGCAGTGCTATACTAGCGGGGGAGGGGGGTACGCAGTATTTT. Translated: CASSAILAGEGGTQYF.

The chain combines TRBV15 with TRBJ1-6; 8 positions agree with TRBD1. Germline values: CDR1 LNHNV, CDR2 YYDKDF (reference sequence). The CDR3 extends over 16 amino acids. Losses at the gene ends were 2 bases for V and 6 bases for J; bases not matched to a gene: 6. Here the CDR3 DNA reads TGTGCCACCAGCAGATTCTACGGACAGGGTAATTCACCCCTCCACTTT. Its translation is CATSRFYGQGNSPLHF.

In nucleotides, the CDR3 is TGTGCCAGCAGCTTAGGAGGGGGCGCACAGCCCCAGCATTTT. This gives the protein CASSLGGGAQPQHF. The chain joins TRBV7-9 to TRBJ1-5; 7 nucleotides line up with TRBD1. The V gene's germline CDR1 is SEHNR and CDR2 FQNEAQ (reference sequence). The CDR3 is 14 residues long. J lost 7 bases, V lost 1 base, and 4 bases had no gene match.

The CDR3 DNA follows: TGTGCCAGCAGTGAAGAATATGGGGAGCTGTTTTTT. Protein sequence: CASSEEYGELFF. J is TRBJ2-2 and V is TRBV2; D is unclear. The V and J ends lost 1 base and 8 bases respectively, with 5 bases between them. CDR3 length: 12 residues. CDR1 and CDR2 (germline): SNHLY, FYNNEI. The full variable domain, with the rest looked up from reference TRBV2 and TRBJ2-2, is EPEVTQTPSHQVTQMGQEVILRCVPISNHLYFYWYRQILGQKVEFLVSFYNNEISEKSEIFDDQFSVERPDGSNFTLKIRSTKLEDSAMYFCASSEEYGELFFGEGSRLTVL.

This chain links TRBV14 with TRBJ2-1, with 7 bases aligning to TRBD2. The CDR3 is made up of 16 amino acids. The germline V gene has CDR1 SGHDN and CDR2 FVKESK. The trim removed 0 bases at V and 10 bases at J, leaving 12 bases unmatched. As DNA, the CDR3 is TGTGCCAGCAGCCAAGATCTGGGACTATCCTCGGGGGAGCAGTTCTTC. Its protein product is CASSQDLGLSSGEQFF. The full variable domain, in which reference TRBV14 and TRBJ2-1 provide the parts outside the CDR3, is EAGVTQFPSHSVIEKGQTVTLRCDPISGHDNLYWYRRVMGKEIKFLLHFVKESKQDESGMPNNRFLAERTGGTYSTLKVQPAELEDSGVYFCASSQDLGLSSGEQFFGPGTRLTVL.